The sequence of this T cell receptor beta chain was determined in a study of blood T cell repertoires in COVID-19. Study-wide background: The United States, Italy and Spain supplied acute and convalescent COVID-19 samples. The analysed material was cDNA or gDNA that came from T cells, B-cell-depleted T cells, or PBMCs.

As processed by the authors: Estimation of nucleated cell counts was performed using reference gene primer amplification. The assay was immunoSEQ multiplex PCR, and TCRdb's table has in-frame clones only and misses some. The D gene and trimming were derived from the DNA, and the V and J assignments and clone size from that table. The sample records about 350,000 clones, more than 75% being singletons. Germline V gene sequence: CDR1 SEHNR, CDR2 FQNEAQ (reference sequence). The CDR3 is made up of 15 amino acids. After removal of 4 bases from V and 1 base from J, the junction contained 4 bases not matched to a gene.

This chain joins TRBV7-9 and TRBJ2-5; TRBD2 agrees at 9 bases. Sequenced sample: peripheral blood. This TCR was recovered from a woman between 45 and 60 years old with COVID-19, enrolled during active disease. CDR3 loop: CASSSLAGVQETQYF. Written as DNA, the CDR3 is TGTGCCAGCAGCTCCTTAGCGGGAGTCCAAGAGACCCAGTACTTC.